This T cell receptor (beta chain) was captured by sequencing in a study of blood T cells in healthy people across ages. Looking at the study overall: About one barcoded beta molecule was captured per two T cells (by template switching). General study findings and limits: Since the PBMCs were unsorted, naive and antigen-experienced cells could not be conclusively compared. Age advanced and TCR beta diversity per million T cells fell, roughly linearly.

PCR was performed a second time for about 7 to 12 cycles using a sample-barcoded 5' primer and a J-beta primer mix. TCRdb reprocessed the 5' RACE reads via MiXCR and lists one record per CDR3 protein. Among about 1.6 million distinct CDR3 sequences, around 36% were seen once, and the ten largest hold approximately 11%. This clonotype showed up many times. Antigen specificity is unknown. The length of the CDR3 is 10 residues. The germline V gene encodes CDR1 SQVTM and CDR2 ANQGSEA. Peripheral blood samples of 9 to 10 milliliters were drawn from each donor. The chain combines TRBV29-1 with TRBJ2-7, with D tentatively TRBD1 (5 bases). The clonotype comes from a woman in her twenties or thirties in good health. The sequencing input was blood. The CDR3 coding sequence is TGCAGTGTAGGGGTCTACGAGCAGTACTTC. Translation: CSVGVYEQYF.